This T cell receptor (beta chain) came from a study of blood T cells in healthy people across ages. PCR was performed a second time for about 7 to 11 cycles using a sample-barcoded 5' primer and a J-beta primer mix. Each TCR beta cDNA got a 12-nucleotide random molecular identifier. Each CDR3 protein is one row after TCRdb ran MiXCR on the 5' RACE reads. The table lists about 930,000 distinct CDR3 sequences, almost 30% of them singletons. This clonotype appeared many times. This CDR3 comprises 15 residues. The trim removed 1 base at V and 0 bases at J, leaving 1 base unmatched. Germline V gene sequence: CDR1 SGHAT, CDR2 FQNNGV. This sample was also put to use in a study of T cells of mothers and their children. That study adds: A few healthy Caucasian mothers gave samples, and so did their six children.

The source is a woman aged 40-49 years in good health. Sequenced sample: blood. The rearrangement uses TRBV11-2 and TRBJ1-2; the match to TRBD1 covers 8 bases. CDR3 in amino acids: CASSLGTGSNYGYTF. In DNA form, the CDR3 reads TGTGCCAGCAGCTTAGGGACAGGGTCTAACTATGGCTACACCTTC.